This TCR beta chain originates from a study of radiotherapy plus CTLA-4 blockade in lung cancer. Data came from immunoSEQ multiplex PCR; TCRdb stores just in-frame clones and leaves some out. The repertoire has about 59,000 clones, 70% to 80% of them found once; the top ten carry about 9%. The V gene lost 7 bases and the J gene lost 1 base, with 11 bases spanning the gap. This CDR3 is built from 14 residues. The germline gives CDR1 SGDLS, CDR2 YYNGEE. This clonotype was sampled from a human donor with non-small cell lung cancer whose response to radiotherapy plus ipilimumab could not be evaluated. Sequencing used peripheral blood, obtained from a patient treated with radiotherapy plus ipilimumab. The chain recombines TRBV9 with TRBJ2-2, with a possible D match to TRBD1 (6 bases). Here the CDR3 DNA reads TGTGCCAGCTCAGGACAGCAGAACACCGGGGAGCTGTTTTTT. As protein: CASSGQQNTGELFF.